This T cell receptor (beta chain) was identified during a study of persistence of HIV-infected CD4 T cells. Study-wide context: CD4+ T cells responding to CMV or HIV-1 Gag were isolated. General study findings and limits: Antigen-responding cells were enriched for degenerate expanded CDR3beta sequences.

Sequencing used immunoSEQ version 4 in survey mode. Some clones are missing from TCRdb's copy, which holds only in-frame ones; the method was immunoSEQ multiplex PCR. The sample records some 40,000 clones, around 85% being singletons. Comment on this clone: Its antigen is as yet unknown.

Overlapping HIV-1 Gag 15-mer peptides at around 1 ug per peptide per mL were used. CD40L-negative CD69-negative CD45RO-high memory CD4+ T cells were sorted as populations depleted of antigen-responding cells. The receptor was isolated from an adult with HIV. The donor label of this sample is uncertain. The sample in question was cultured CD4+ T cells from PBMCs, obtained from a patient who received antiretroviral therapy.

In DNA form, the CDR3 reads TGTGCCACCAGTTCCCAGGGCCAAGAGACCCAGTACTTC. As protein: CATSSQGQETQYF. The chain joins TRBV24-1 to TRBJ2-5, with D possibly TRBD1 on 5 matching bases. Looked up from germline, CDR1 is KGHDR and CDR2 is SFDVKD. The CDR3 is 13 residues long. V lost 6 bases to trimming and J lost 1 base, with 8 bases between them.